This T cell receptor (beta chain) was retrieved from a study of cytomegalovirus exposure and HLA in healthy donors. 13 Jbeta primers and 60 Vbeta primers were used for the PCR. Generated by immunoSEQ multiplex PCR, the TCRdb table keeps only in-frame clones and is missing some. The sample yields around 150,000 clones, approximately 80% seen once. In germline, CDR1 is SGHTA, CDR2 FQGNSA. The CDR3 runs to 17 residues. J was trimmed by 1 base and V by 4 bases; bases with no gene match: 7. The chain employs TRBV7-2 and TRBJ2-2; TRBD1 matches 9 bases. The clonotype comes from a woman aged 40 to 50 in good health and CMV-seropositive. The sequenced sample consisted of PBMCs. In DNA form, the CDR3 reads TGTGCCAGCAGCTCTCCAAGGGGACAGGGGAACACCGGGGAGCTGTTTTTT. This translates into CASSSPRGQGNTGELFF.